This entry features one T cell receptor beta chain sequence. Its cognate antigen is unknown. These data are taken from a study of a mutant IDH1 vaccine in newly diagnosed glioma. Study overall: Patients, over weeks 1, 3, 5, 7, 11, 15, 19 and 23, received a total of eight vaccinations. Most patients had radiochemotherapy with temozolomide before enrollment; others had one alone. Study outcomes and limitations: Any relationship between pseudoprogression and changes in top peripheral T cell clonotypes seemed absent.

This sample's time point: week 23, last vaccination. Vaccination used 300 ug of mutant IDH1 20-mer peptide per dose, with topical imiquimod. Each of the donors came in with new WHO grade 3 or 4 astrocytomas that were IDH1-mutant and ATRX-lost. With 8 bases removed from V and 1 base from J, the gap between germline ends came to 5 bases. The CDR3 covers 11 residues. Germline CDR1 MNHEY, CDR2 SVGAGI. Some clones are missing from TCRdb's copy, which holds only in-frame ones; the method was immunoSEQ multiplex PCR. The sample yields more than 55,000 clones, roughly 81% seen once. This receptor was obtained from a woman aged 40 to 55 with glioma. Some clones in this sample may be carry-over from other donors' samples. The source material was PBMCs, sampled from a glioma patient whose treatment included an IDH1 peptide vaccine. The chain combines TRBV6-5 with TRBJ1-2; a weak D match, TRBD1 (5 bases). The DNA for the CDR3 is TGTGCCAGCCAGGGTAACTATGGCTACACCTTC. It codes for CASQGNYGYTF.